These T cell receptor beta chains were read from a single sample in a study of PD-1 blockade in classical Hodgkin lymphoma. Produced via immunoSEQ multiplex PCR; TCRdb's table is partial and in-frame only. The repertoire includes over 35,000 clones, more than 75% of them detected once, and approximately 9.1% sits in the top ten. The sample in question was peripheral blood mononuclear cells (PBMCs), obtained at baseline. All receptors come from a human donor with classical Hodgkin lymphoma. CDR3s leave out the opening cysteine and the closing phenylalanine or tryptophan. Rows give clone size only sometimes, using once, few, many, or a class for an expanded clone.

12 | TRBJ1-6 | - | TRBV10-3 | AIKGTVDNSPLH
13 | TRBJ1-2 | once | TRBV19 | ASSIGAGTNYGYT
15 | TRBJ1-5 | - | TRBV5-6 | ASSLSQGTYSNQPQH
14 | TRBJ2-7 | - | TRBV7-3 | ASSLKASGASYEQY
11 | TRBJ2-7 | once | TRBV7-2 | ASSVDRAYEQY
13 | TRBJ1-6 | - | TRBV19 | ASSIAGVYNSPLH
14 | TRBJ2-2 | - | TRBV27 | ASSPLASANTGELF
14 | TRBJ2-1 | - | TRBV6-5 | ASSYVGLAGYWEQF
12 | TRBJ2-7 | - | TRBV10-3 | AIRMDRGIHEQY
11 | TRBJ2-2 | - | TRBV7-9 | ASSSYATGELF
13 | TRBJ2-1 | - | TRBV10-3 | AIRNSGGGYNEQF
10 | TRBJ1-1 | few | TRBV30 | AWSSANTEAF
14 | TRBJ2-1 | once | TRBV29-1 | SVEQWGGGGLIEQF
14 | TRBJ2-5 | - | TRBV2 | ASSEALGTGKETQY
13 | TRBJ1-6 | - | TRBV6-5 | ASSYGGRVVAPLH
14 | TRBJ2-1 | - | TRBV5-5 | ASSPTTSGGPNEQF
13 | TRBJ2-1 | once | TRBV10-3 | AISFLRDGNNEQF
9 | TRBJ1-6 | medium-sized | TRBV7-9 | ASSLGSGLH
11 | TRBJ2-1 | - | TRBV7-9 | ASSLAGEVEQF
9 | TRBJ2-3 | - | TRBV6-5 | ATQRTDTQY
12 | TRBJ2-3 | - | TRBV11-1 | ASSQGYSTDTQY
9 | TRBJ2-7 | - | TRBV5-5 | ASSLAYEQY
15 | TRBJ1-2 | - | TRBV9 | ASSVYTGLRSDYGYT
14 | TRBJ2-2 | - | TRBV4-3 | ASSLGTGVGVGELF
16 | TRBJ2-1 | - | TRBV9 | ASSAPLTSGHSYNEQF
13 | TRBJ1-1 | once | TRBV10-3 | AISESQGWDTEAF
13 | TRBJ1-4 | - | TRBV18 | ASSPHRGPNEKLF
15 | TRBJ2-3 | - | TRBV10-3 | AISEPWTGFGTDTQY
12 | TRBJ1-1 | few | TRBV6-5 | ASSRTAPYTEAF
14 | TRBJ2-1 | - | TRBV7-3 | ASSSVAGGFYNEQF
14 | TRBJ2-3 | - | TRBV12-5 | ASGLVRSRLGDTQY
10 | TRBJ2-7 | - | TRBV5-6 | ASSQQTPSQY
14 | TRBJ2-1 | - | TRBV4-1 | ASSHAGQGPYNEQF
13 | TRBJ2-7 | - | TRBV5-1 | ASSSTSGGSYEQY
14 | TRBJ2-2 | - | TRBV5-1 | ASSPLQGGETGELF
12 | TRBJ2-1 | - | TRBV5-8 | ASSTGFMYNEQF
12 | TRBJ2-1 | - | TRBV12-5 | ASGPGQGVNEQF
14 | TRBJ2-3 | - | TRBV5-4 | ASSLGGLAGTDTQY
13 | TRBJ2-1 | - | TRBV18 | ASSPNRNTYNEQF
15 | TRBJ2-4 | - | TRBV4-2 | ASSQDGAGGTKNIQY
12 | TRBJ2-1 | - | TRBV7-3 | ASSLGVSYNEQF
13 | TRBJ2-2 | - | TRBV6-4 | ASSEGSGWNEELF
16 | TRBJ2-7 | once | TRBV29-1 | SVVSQAQRPGEQHEQY
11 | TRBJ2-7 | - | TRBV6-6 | ASSWTGTYEQY
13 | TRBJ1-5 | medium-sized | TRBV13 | ASSLGKGGGQPQH
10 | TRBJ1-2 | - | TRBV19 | ASDGPFYGYT
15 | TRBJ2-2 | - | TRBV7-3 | ASSLEVGIPNTGELF
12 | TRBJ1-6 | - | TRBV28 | ASSSASYNSPLH
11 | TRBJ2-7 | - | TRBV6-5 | ASSSVTGREQY
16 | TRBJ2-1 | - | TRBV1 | TSRRTSGGASSYNEQF
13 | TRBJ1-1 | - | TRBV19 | ASSIDRDLNTEAF
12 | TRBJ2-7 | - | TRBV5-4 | ASSLGPLAHEQY
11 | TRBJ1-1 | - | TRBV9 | ASSSRRNTEAF
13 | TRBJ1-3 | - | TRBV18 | ASSPTQGSGNTIY
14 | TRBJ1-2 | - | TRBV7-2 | ASSFAGIGGNYGYT
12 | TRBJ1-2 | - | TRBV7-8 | ASSLERGVYGYT
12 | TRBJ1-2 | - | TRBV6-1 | ASSVGTRLYGYT
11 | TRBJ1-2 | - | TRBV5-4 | ASSWPGLAGYT
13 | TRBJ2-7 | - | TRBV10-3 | AISERQSHSYEQY